The entry that follows covers one TCR beta chain sequence. Its antigen is not known. This specimen comes from a study of blood T cells in healthy people across ages. On the study more broadly: Template-switching capture recovered about one barcoded beta molecule per two T cells. Whole-study results and caveats: Donors of long life had a larger count of naive CD4+ cells and greater diversity than aged donors.

V gave up 3 bases and J gave up 1 base, with 12 bases separating them. Germline V lookup: CDR1 KGHSH, CDR2 LQKENI. The CDR3 length is 15 residues. Combining a sample-barcoded 5' primer with a J-beta primer mix, a second PCR ran for roughly 6 to 11 cycles. Each cDNA molecule, via a template-switch adaptor with 12 random nucleotides, was tagged. MiXCR, applied by TCRdb to the 5' RACE reads, yields one record per CDR3 protein. The table lists under 2 million distinct CDR3 sequences, roughly 30% of them singletons, with 11% in the top ten. There were healthy Caucasian individuals from Russia, aged roughly 6 to 90, serving as donors.

The chain carries TRBV18 and TRBJ2-5, with D possibly TRBD1 on 6 matching bases. The TCR was taken from a woman younger than 45 in good health. Sample: blood. DNA for the CDR3: TGTGCCAGCTCACCCGAACAGGGAATCCAAGAGACCCAGTACTTC. Protein sequence: CASSPEQGIQETQYF.